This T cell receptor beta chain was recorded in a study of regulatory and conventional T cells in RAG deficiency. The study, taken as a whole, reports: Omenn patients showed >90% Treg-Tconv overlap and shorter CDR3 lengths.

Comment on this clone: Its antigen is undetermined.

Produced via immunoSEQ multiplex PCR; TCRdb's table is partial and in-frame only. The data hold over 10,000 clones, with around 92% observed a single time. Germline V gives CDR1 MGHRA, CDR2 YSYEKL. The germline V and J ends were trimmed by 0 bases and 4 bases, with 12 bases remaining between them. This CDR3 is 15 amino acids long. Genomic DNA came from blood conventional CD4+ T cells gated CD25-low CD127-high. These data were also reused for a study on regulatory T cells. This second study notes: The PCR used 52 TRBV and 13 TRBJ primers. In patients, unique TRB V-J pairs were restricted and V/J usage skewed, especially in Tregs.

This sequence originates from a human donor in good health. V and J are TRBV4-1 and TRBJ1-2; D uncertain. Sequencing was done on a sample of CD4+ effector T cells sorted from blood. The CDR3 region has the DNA TGCGCCAGCAGCCAAGAAGGGAGGGCTCCCTATGGCTACACCTTC. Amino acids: CASSQEGRAPYGYTF.